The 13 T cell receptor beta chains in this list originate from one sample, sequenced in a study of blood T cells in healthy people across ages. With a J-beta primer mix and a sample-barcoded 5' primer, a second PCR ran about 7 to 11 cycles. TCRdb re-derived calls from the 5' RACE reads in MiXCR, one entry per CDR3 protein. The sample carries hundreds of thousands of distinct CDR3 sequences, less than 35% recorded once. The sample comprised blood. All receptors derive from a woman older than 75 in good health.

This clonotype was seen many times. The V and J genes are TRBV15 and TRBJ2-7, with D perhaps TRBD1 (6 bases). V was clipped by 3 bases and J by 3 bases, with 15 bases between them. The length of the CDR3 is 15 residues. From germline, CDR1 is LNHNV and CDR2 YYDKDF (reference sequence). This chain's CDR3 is CATSSSGEFRYEQYF. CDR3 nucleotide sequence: TGTGCCACCAGCAGCTCAGGGGAATTCCGCTACGAGCAGTACTTC.

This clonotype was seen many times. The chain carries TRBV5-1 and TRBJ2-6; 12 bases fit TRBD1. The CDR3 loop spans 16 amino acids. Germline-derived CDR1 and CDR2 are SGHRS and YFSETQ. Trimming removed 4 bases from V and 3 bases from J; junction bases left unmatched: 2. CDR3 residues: CASSGTGGGGANVLTF. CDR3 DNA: TGCGCCAGCAGCGGGACAGGGGGCGGTGGGGCCAACGTCCTGACTTTC.

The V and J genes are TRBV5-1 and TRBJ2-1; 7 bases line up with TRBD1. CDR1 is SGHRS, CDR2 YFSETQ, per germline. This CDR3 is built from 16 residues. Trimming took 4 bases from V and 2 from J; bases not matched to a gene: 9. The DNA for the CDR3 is TGCGCCAGCAGCATGAGTTCCGGGACAGCCTACAATGAGCAGTTCTTC. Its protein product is CASSMSSGTAYNEQFF.

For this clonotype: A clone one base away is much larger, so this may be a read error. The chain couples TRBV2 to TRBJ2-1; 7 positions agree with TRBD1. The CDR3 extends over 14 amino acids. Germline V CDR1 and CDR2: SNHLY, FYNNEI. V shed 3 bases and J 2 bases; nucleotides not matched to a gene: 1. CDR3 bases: TGTGCCAGCAGTGATGGGACAGCCTACAATGAGCAGTTCTTC. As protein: CASSDGTAYNEQFF.

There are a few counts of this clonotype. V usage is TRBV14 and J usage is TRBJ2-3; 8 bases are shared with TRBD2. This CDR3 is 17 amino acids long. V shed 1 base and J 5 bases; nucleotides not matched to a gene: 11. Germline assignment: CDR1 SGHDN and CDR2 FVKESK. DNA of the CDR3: TGTGCCAGCAGCCAAGGGGCCGGGGGGGCCTTCGGAGATACGCAGTATTTT. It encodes CASSQGAGGAFGDTQYF.

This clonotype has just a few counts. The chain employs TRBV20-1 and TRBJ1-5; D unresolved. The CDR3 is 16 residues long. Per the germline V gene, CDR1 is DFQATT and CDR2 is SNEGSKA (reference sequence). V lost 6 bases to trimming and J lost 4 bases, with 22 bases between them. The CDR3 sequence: CSAALGPSRGNQPQHF. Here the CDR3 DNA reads TGCAGTGCGGCCCTAGGGCCCTCGCGAGGGAATCAGCCCCAGCATTTT.

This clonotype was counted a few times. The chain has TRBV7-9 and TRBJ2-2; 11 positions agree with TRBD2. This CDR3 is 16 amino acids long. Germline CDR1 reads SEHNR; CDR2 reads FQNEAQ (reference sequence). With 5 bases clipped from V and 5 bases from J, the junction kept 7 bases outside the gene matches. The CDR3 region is CASSTTGTSGTGELFF. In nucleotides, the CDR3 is TGTGCCAGCAGCACCACCGGGACTAGCGGAACCGGGGAGCTGTTTTTT.

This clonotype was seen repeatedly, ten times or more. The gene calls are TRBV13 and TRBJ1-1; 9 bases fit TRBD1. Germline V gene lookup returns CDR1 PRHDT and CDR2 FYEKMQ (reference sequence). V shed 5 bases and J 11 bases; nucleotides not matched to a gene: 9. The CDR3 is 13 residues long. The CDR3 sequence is CASSPPGTGSAFF. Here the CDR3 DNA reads TGTGCCAGCAGCCCCCCCGGGACAGGGTCCGCTTTCTTT.

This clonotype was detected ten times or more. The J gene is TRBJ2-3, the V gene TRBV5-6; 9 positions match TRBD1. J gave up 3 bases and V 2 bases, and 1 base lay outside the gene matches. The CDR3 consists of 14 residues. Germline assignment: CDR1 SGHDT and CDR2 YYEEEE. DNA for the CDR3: TGTGCCAGCAGCTTACAGGGGGCTACAGATACGCAGTATTTT. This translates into CASSLQGATDTQYF.

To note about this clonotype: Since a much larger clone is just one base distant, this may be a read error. The CDR3 DNA follows: TGTACCAGCAGTCCGCGGGGGACAGCGGAGGGCTACACCTTC. Residues: CTSSPRGTAEGYTF. The V and J genes are TRBV6-5 and TRBJ1-2, with 7 positions matching TRBD1. The CDR3 contains 14 residues. The V gene's germline CDR1 is MNHEY and CDR2 SVGAGI.

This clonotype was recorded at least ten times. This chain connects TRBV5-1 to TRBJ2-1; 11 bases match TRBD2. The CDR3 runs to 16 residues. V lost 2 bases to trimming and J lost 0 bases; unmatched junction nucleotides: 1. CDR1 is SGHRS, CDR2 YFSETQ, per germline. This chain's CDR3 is CASSLLAGASYNEQFF. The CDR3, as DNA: TGCGCCAGCAGCTTACTAGCGGGGGCCTCCTACAATGAGCAGTTCTTC.

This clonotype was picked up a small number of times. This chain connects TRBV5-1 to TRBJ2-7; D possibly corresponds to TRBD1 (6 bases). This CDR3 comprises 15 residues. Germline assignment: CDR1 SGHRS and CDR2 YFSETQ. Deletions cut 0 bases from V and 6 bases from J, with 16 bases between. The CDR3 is CASSLDARGGGEQYF. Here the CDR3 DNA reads TGCGCCAGCAGCTTGGATGCCAGGGGCGGAGGCGAGCAGTACTTC.

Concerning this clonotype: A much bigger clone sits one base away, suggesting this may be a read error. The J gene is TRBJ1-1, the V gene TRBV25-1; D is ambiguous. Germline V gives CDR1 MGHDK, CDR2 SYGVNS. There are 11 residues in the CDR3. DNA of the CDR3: TGTGTCAGCAGTGAGAACACTGAAGCTTTCTTT. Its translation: CVSSENTEAFF.